The 29 T cell receptor beta chains below were found in one sample sequenced in a study of control samples from healthy donors and cancer patients. Using immunoSEQ multiplex PCR, the repertoire was profiled, and TCRdb retains in-frame clones only, with some absent. The sample records some 100,000 clones, roughly 93% being singletons. The sequenced material came from blood. Receptor source: a man younger than 35 in good health.

The chain employs TRBV12-3 or TRBV12-4 and TRBJ2-7; D remains unclear. The CDR3 has 11 residues. The V end was cut by 3 bases, the J end by 4 bases, with 4 bases between. CDR3 protein: CASSFRYEQYF. CDR3 in DNA: TGTGCCAGCAGTTTCAGGTACGAGCAGTACTTC.

Only one count was recorded for this clone. The chain employs TRBV6-5 and TRBJ2-7; D is perhaps TRBD2 (5 bases). This CDR3 is built from 14 residues. CDR1 and CDR2 (germline): MNHEY, SVGAGI. Trimming took 8 bases from V and 2 from J, leaving 16 bases between them. CDR3 sequence (DNA): TGTGCCAGCGTTGGAGGAATGGACGCCTACGAGCAGTACTTC. It yields the protein CASVGGMDAYEQYF.

The J gene is TRBJ2-7, the V gene TRBV6-5; the match to TRBD2 covers 7 bases. With V trimmed by 6 bases and J by 2 bases, 7 bases remained unmatched. The CDR3 has 14 residues. In germline, CDR1 is MNHEY, CDR2 SVGAGI. CDR3 in amino acids: CASRGLGRAYEQYF. DNA for the CDR3: TGTGCCAGCAGAGGCTTGGGGAGGGCCTACGAGCAGTACTTC.

This clone has a handful of counts. The rearrangement links TRBV14 to TRBJ1-6, with a tentative D call TRBD1 (5 bases). Trimming left V 1 base short and J 9 bases short, with 10 bases between. There are 14 residues in the CDR3. Germline loops: CDR1 SGHDN, CDR2 FVKESK. CDR3 DNA sequence: TGTGCCAGCAGCCAAGGCAGGGAGATTTCACCCCTCCACTTT. It encodes CASSQGREISPLHF.

This rearrangement joins TRBV27 to TRBJ1-2; 7 bases fit TRBD1. CDR1 and CDR2 (germline): MNHEY, SMNVEV (reference sequence). The V and J ends lost 6 bases and 8 bases, in that order; junction bases with no gene match: 12. The CDR3 is 14 amino acids. The CDR3 loop is CASRRSGTADGYTF. For the CDR3, the DNA is TGTGCCAGCAGAAGATCCGGGACAGCCGACGGCTACACCTTC.

The CDR3 sequence: CASSQEPYLGNTIYF. Here the CDR3 DNA reads TGTGCCAGCAGCCAAGAGCCCTACCTTGGAAACACCATATATTTT. The chain employs TRBV4-2 and TRBJ1-3; D remains ambiguous. The CDR3 runs to 15 residues. Germline V gene data show CDR1 as LGHNA and CDR2 as YNFKEQ. V was clipped by 0 bases and J by 3 bases, with 9 bases between them.

The chain recombines TRBV15 with TRBJ1-2, with a possible D match to TRBD1 (5 bases). The germline V gene encodes CDR1 LNHNV and CDR2 YYDKDF (reference sequence). This CDR3 contains 13 residues. V was clipped by 1 base and J by 8 bases, with 11 bases between them. CDR3 DNA sequence: TGTGCCACCAGCAGAGGAAGAGGGGACGGCTACACCTTC. Amino acids: CATSRGRGDGYTF.

This chain uses TRBV6-5 with TRBJ2-1; D ambiguous. Per the germline V gene, CDR1 is MNHEY and CDR2 is SVGAGI. V shed 7 bases and J shed 12 bases, with 13 bases lying between them. The CDR3 is 11 residues long. The chain's CDR3 is CASKVALSQFF. DNA for the CDR3: TGTGCCAGCAAGGTCGCCCTTTCGCAGTTCTTC.

The rearrangement links TRBV27 to TRBJ1-2; TRBD1 matches 7 bases. The V segment lost 5 bases and the J segment 3 bases; nucleotides outside the gene matches: 6. Germline CDR1 reads MNHEY; CDR2 reads SMNVEV (reference sequence). There are 14 residues in the CDR3. DNA of the CDR3: TGTGCCAGCAGTCTCCGTACAGGGGACTATGGCTACACCTTC. This translates into CASSLRTGDYGYTF.

The CDR3 coding sequence is TGTGCCACCAGCAGAGATGCCCAAGCCCAAGAGACCCAGTACTTC. Protein: CATSRDAQAQETQYF. This sequence joins TRBV15 and TRBJ2-5; no reliable D call. This CDR3 spans 15 amino acids. The V end was cut by 0 bases, the J end by 1 base, with 9 bases between. Germline CDR1 and CDR2: LNHNV and YYDKDF (reference sequence).

J is TRBJ2-2 and V is TRBV7-6, with D possibly being TRBD1 (5 bases). The V gene's germline CDR1 is SGHVS and CDR2 FNYEAQ. This CDR3 region has 16 residues. V lost 4 bases and J 4 bases, leaving 16 bases between the germline ends. The CDR3 bases are TGTGCCAGCAGCTCTAAATGGGGCTTAAGCACCGGGGAGCTGTTTTTT. Amino acids: CASSSKWGLSTGELFF.

This chain joins TRBV19 and TRBJ1-5, with TRBD1 matching over 7 bases. Unmatched junction bases numbered 2, after V lost 9 bases and J lost 0 bases. This CDR3 contains 13 residues. In germline, CDR1 is LNHDA, CDR2 SQIVND (reference sequence). Here the CDR3 reads CASRDSSNQPQHF. For the CDR3, the DNA is TGTGCCAGCCGGGACAGTAGCAATCAGCCCCAGCATTTT.

V is TRBV29-1 and J is TRBJ1-1; D ambiguous. V was cut by 7 bases and J by 1 base, with 10 bases left in between. Per the germline V gene, CDR1 is SQVTM and CDR2 is ANQGSEA. The CDR3 has 12 residues. The CDR3: CSARTGNTEAFF. The DNA of the CDR3 is TGCAGCGCCCGGACGGGGAACACTGAAGCTTTCTTT.

This chain joins TRBV7-3 and TRBJ2-6, with TRBD1 matching 12 bases. The CDR3 consists of 21 residues. Germline lookup yields CDR1 SGHTA and CDR2 FQGTGA. The V gene end was trimmed by 5 bases and the J gene end by 2 bases; junction bases not matched to a gene: 16. The CDR3 DNA reads TGTGCCAGCAGCCCACCAGGGACAGGGGGCGACCTCTTAACTGGGGCCAACGTCCTGACTTTC. Translating gives CASSPPGTGGDLLTGANVLTF.

The chain has TRBV4-3 and TRBJ1-2, with D possibly TRBD1 on 6 matching bases. Germline V CDR1 and CDR2: LGHNA, YSLEER. Trimming shortened V by 0 bases and J by 4 bases, and 9 bases separated the two germline ends. CDR3 length: 14 residues. The CDR3 reads CASSQDEQGYGYTF. The DNA of the CDR3 is TGCGCCAGCAGCCAAGATGAACAGGGCTATGGCTACACCTTC.

The chain employs TRBV19 and TRBJ1-1; D is perhaps TRBD1 (6 bases). Germline V gene data show CDR1 as LNHDA and CDR2 as SQIVND (reference sequence). Trimming took 2 bases from V and 0 from J, leaving 25 bases between them. The CDR3 extends over 20 amino acids. Here the CDR3 reads CASSIRGSWAGGSMNTEAFF. The CDR3 DNA reads as TGTGCCAGTAGTATACGGGGGTCGTGGGCCGGGGGCTCAATGAACACTGAAGCTTTCTTT.

V and J are TRBV19 and TRBJ2-1; D not certain. CDR1 and CDR2 from the germline V gene are LNHDA and SQIVND (reference sequence). V lost 9 bases, J lost 7 bases, and 13 bases lay in between. This CDR3 is built from 12 residues. The CDR3 nucleotides read TGTGCCAGCCAACCGAATACAAATGAGCAGTTCTTC. Residues: CASQPNTNEQFF.

This chain uses TRBV19 with TRBJ1-1; the match to TRBD1 covers 8 bases. This CDR3 has 17 amino acids. With 3 bases clipped from V and 0 bases from J, the junction kept 9 bases outside the gene matches. CDR1 is LNHDA, CDR2 SQIVND, per germline (reference sequence). CDR3 sequence: CASSIRDRSPLNTEAFF. The CDR3 DNA follows: TGTGCCAGTAGTATCAGGGACAGGAGCCCCCTGAACACTGAAGCTTTCTTT.

This chain joins TRBV6-6 and TRBJ1-5, with TRBD1 identical over 7 bases. The J segment lost 4 bases and the V segment lost 2 bases, leaving 5 bases of the junction unmatched. This CDR3 region has 15 residues. CDR1 and CDR2 (germline): MNHNY, SVGAGI (reference sequence). The CDR3 region has the DNA TGTGCCAGCAGTTACGTGGCAGGGGGTAATCAGCCCCAGCATTTT. This encodes CASSYVAGGNQPQHF.

V gene TRBV19 combines with J gene TRBJ2-1; 10 nucleotides match TRBD2. CDR3 length: 17 amino acids. Germline CDR1 LNHDA, CDR2 SQIVND (reference sequence). Germline trimming cut 5 bases from V and 0 bases from J; bases unmatched to any gene: 7. CDR3 sequence: CASSFHSGGSSYNEQFF. CDR3 bases: TGTGCCAGTAGTTTCCATAGCGGGGGGAGCTCCTACAATGAGCAGTTCTTC.

This chain joins TRBV7-9 and TRBJ1-1; the D is unclear. CDR1 is SEHNR and CDR2 is FQNEAQ in the germline V gene (reference sequence). The V end was cut by 1 base, the J end by 7 bases, with 4 bases between. This CDR3 is 11 amino acids long. CDR3 nucleotide sequence: TGTGCCAGCAGCTTAGTGATTGAAGCTTTCTTT. This codes for CASSLVIEAFF.

This rearrangement joins TRBV4-1 to TRBJ1-5, with D possibly TRBD1 on 5 matching bases. The CDR3 contains 15 residues. Germline CDR1 and CDR2: MGHRA and YSYEKL. Trimming took 0 bases from V and 5 from J, leaving 11 bases between them. The CDR3: CASSQEGGNYQPQHF. CDR3 bases: TGCGCCAGCAGCCAAGAGGGGGGGAATTATCAGCCCCAGCATTTT.

The chain couples TRBV19 to TRBJ1-5, with D perhaps TRBD1 (6 bases). Per the germline V gene, CDR1 is LNHDA and CDR2 is SQIVND (reference sequence). The V end was cut by 3 bases, the J end by 4 bases, with 10 bases between. The CDR3 totals 14 residues. The CDR3 is CASSIDRPNQPQHF. As DNA, the CDR3 is TGTGCCAGTAGTATCGACAGGCCTAATCAGCCCCAGCATTTT.

The rearrangement links TRBV2 to TRBJ1-4, with unresolved D. V was cut by 2 bases and J by 0 bases, with 10 bases left in between. Looked up from germline, CDR1 is SNHLY and CDR2 is FYNNEI. The CDR3 totals 16 residues. DNA for the CDR3: TGTGCCAGCAGTGAACGAGTTGCGGCAACTAATGAAAAACTGTTTTTT. Its translation is CASSERVAATNEKLFF.

The chain has TRBV27 and TRBJ1-5; D call uncertain. Trimming shortened V by 5 bases and J by 2 bases, and 10 bases separated the two germline ends. CDR3 length: 14 amino acids. Looked up from germline, CDR1 is MNHEY and CDR2 is SMNVEV (reference sequence). CDR3 nucleotide sequence: TGTGCCAGCAGTGTCCCCCTTTGCAATCAGCCCCAGCATTTT. Its translation: CASSVPLCNQPQHF.

The gene calls are TRBV4-1 and TRBJ2-1, with no clear D. The V gene's germline CDR1 is MGHRA and CDR2 YSYEKL. V was shortened by 1 base and J by 10 bases, with 14 bases between the two germline ends. This CDR3 is built from 14 residues. The CDR3 protein is CASSQGIRLNEQFF. The CDR3 DNA is TGCGCCAGCAGCCAAGGTATTAGGTTGAACGAGCAGTTCTTC.

The CDR3 DNA is TGTGCCAGCAGCTTGGTGGGTACTACTGAAGCTTTCTTT. Translation: CASSLVGTTEAFF. V and J are TRBV5-6 and TRBJ1-1; D call uncertain. The V and J ends lost 0 bases and 5 bases respectively, with 8 bases between them. Germline lookup yields CDR1 SGHDT and CDR2 YYEEEE. This CDR3 spans 13 amino acids.

The chain uses TRBV3-1 (or the pseudogene TRBV3-2) and TRBJ2-7; the D gene could be TRBD1 or TRBD2 (6 bases each). The CDR3 contains 15 residues. Trimming removed 4 bases from V and 2 bases from J, with 15 bases in between. Germline CDR1 LGHDT, CDR2 YNNKEL (reference sequence). The CDR3 reads CASSRLGGPPYEQYF. The DNA for the CDR3 is TGTGCCAGCAGCCGCTTAGGGGGGCCCCCCTACGAGCAGTACTTC.

J is TRBJ1-1 and V is TRBV19; D unclear. Germline CDR1 is LNHDA and CDR2 is SQIVND (reference sequence). The CDR3 extends over 15 amino acids. Trimming took 4 bases from V and 0 from J, leaving 12 bases between them. CDR3 bases: TGTGCCAGTAGTACCCCAGGCAGCATGAACACTGAAGCTTTCTTT. As protein: CASSTPGSMNTEAFF.